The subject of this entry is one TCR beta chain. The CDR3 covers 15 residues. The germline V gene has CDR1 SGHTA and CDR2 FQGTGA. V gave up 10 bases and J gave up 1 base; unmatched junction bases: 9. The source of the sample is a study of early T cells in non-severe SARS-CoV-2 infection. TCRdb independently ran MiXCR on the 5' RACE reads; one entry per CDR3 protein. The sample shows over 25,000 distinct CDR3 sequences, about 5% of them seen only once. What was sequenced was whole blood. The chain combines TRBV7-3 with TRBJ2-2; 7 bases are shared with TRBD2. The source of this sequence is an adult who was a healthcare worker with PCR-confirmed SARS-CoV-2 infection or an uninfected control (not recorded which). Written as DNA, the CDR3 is TGTGCCAACACCCTGGCTAGCGGGAACACCGGGGAGCTGTTTTTT. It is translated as CANTLASGNTGELFF.